One and the same sample provided the 25 T cell receptor beta chains below, sequenced in a study of T cells after posttransplantation cyclophosphamide. The table came from immunoSEQ multiplex PCR; TCRdb's copy has only in-frame clones and leaves some out. The sample consists of 45,000 or so clones, 92% of them appearing once. The sequenced sample was PBMCs. The receptors come from a woman between 45 and 65 years old in good health and a related stem cell transplant donor.

CDR3: CASSLLAGEGETQYF. CDR3 DNA: TGCGCCAGCAGCTTGTTAGCGGGAGAAGGTGAGACCCAGTACTTC. This chain uses TRBV5-1 with TRBJ2-5, with TRBD2 identical over 9 bases. This CDR3 spans 15 amino acids. Germline trimming cut 1 base from V and 5 bases from J; bases unmatched to any gene: 6. Germline V gene lookup returns CDR1 SGHRS and CDR2 YFSETQ.

The rearrangement links TRBV19 to TRBJ2-2; D remains unclear. Trimming removed 6 bases at V and 3 bases at J, with 14 bases between. This CDR3 has 15 amino acids. Germline V lookup: CDR1 LNHDA, CDR2 SQIVND (reference sequence). CDR3 in amino acids: CASRPAADYTGELFF. DNA for the CDR3: TGTGCCAGTAGGCCCGCAGCCGACTACACCGGGGAGCTGTTTTTT.

CDR3 in amino acids: CAWSVRSRINSPLHF. The CDR3 DNA is TGTGCCTGGAGTGTAAGGTCGCGGATTAATTCACCCCTCCACTTT. The chain joins TRBV30 to TRBJ1-6; D gene ambiguous. The V end lost 0 bases, the J end lost 6 bases, and 12 bases lay between the germline ends. The CDR3 spans 15 residues. The germline CDR1 and CDR2 sequences are GTSNPN and SVGIG (reference sequence).

This rearrangement joins TRBV6-6 to TRBJ1-1; D gene unclear. CDR1 is MNHNY and CDR2 is SVGAGI in the germline V gene (reference sequence). The CDR3 totals 12 residues. Trimming took 5 bases from V and 11 from J, leaving 15 bases between them. CDR3 coding DNA: TGTGCCAGCAGTCCTCCGGGTCCAGCGGCTTTCTTT. Its protein is CASSPPGPAAFF.

V usage is TRBV5-1 and J usage is TRBJ1-1; D uncertain. The germline V gene encodes CDR1 SGHRS and CDR2 YFSETQ. Trimming cost V 3 bases and J 4 bases, with 16 bases left between them. This CDR3 is built from 15 residues. The CDR3 region is CASSSSWTGGTEAFF. CDR3 DNA: TGCGCCAGCAGCTCCAGTTGGACGGGAGGCACTGAAGCTTTCTTT.

The chain employs TRBV5-6 and TRBJ2-1, with D hard to call. CDR1 is SGHDT, CDR2 YYEEEE, per germline. Trimming took 1 base from V and 1 from J, leaving 6 bases between them. The CDR3 contains 14 residues. DNA of the CDR3: TGTGCCAGCAGCTTGATGTTATCCTACAATGAGCAGTTCTTC. This sequence encodes CASSLMLSYNEQFF.

Only one count was recorded for this clone. This chain uses TRBV28 with TRBJ1-6; D is unresolved. Germline V CDR1 and CDR2: MDHEN, SYDVKM. The CDR3 totals 15 residues. V was clipped by 7 bases and J by 4 bases, with 14 bases between them. The CDR3 nucleotides are TGTGCCAGCACTTCACGTAGAGCGTATAATTCACCCCTCCACTTT. It codes for CASTSRRAYNSPLHF.

This clone was counted a single time. The rearrangement uses TRBV7-9 and TRBJ1-6; TRBD1 aligns across 8 bases. V dropped 1 base and J dropped 9; count of bases not matched to a gene: 5. Germline CDR1 SEHNR, CDR2 FQNEAQ (reference sequence). This CDR3 spans 15 amino acids. In DNA form, the CDR3 reads TGTGCCAGCAGCTTAGGGCAGGGGGCCAGTTCACCCCTCCACTTT. Amino acid sequence: CASSLGQGASSPLHF.

This chain links TRBV7-9 with TRBJ2-1; 13 bases match TRBD2. The CDR3 runs to 14 residues. V gave up 8 bases and J gave up 9 bases; unmatched junction bases: 7. CDR1 SEHNR and CDR2 FQNEAQ come from the germline V gene (reference sequence). The CDR3 coding sequence is TGTGCCAGCGAACTAGCGGGAGGGCCGGTTGAGCAGTTCTTC. This codes for CASELAGGPVEQFF.

This clone was seen only once. This chain joins TRBV14 and TRBJ2-2; D possibly corresponds to TRBD2 (5 bases). This CDR3 is 16 amino acids long. Trimming pared 4 bases from V and 2 bases from J, leaving 14 bases between. Germline CDR1 is SGHDN and CDR2 is FVKESK. The CDR3 here is CASSLVLASNTGELFF. Written as DNA, the CDR3 is TGTGCCAGCAGCCTAGTCTTAGCTAGCAACACCGGGGAGCTGTTTTTT.

V is TRBV5-4 and J is TRBJ2-3; D may be TRBD1 (6 bases). Germline lookup yields CDR1 SGHNT and CDR2 YYREEE (reference sequence). The ends were cut back, 1 base at V and 6 bases at J, with 12 bases in the middle. This CDR3 spans 14 amino acids. CDR3 in DNA: TGTGCCAGCAGCTTGTCAGGGGTGGGGGATACGCAGTATTTT. This gives the protein CASSLSGVGDTQYF.

This clone was detected a few times. The chain employs TRBV18 and TRBJ2-1; D is ambiguous. The CDR3 has 12 amino acids. With 4 bases removed from V and 5 bases from J, the gap between germline ends came to 6 bases. Germline V gene lookup returns CDR1 KGHSH and CDR2 LQKENI. The CDR3 spells CASSLTNNEQFF. The CDR3 DNA follows: TGTGCCAGCTCACTGACAAACAATGAGCAGTTCTTC. Drawing the rest from reference TRBV18 and TRBJ2-1, the complete variable domain is NAGVMQNPRHLVRRRGQEARLRCSPMKGHSHVYWYRQLPEEGLKFMVYLQKENIIDESGMPKERFSAEFPKEGPSILRIQQVVRGDSAAYFCASSLTNNEQFFGPGTRLTVL.

The chain combines TRBV11-2 with TRBJ2-1; D is possibly TRBD1 (6 bases). Germline CDR1 and CDR2: SGHAT and FQNNGV. The CDR3 spans 16 residues. Trimming cost V 0 bases and J 12 bases, with 21 bases left between them. In DNA, the CDR3 is TGTGCCAGCAGCTTAGACCTCTCAGAGACAGGAAAGGGGCAGTTCTTC. Translating it yields CASSLDLSETGKGQFF.

This clone was recorded a few times. The chain recombines TRBV6-6 with TRBJ1-2, with D unclear. Deletions cut 1 base from V and 12 bases from J, with 12 bases between. The V gene's germline CDR1 is MNHNY and CDR2 SVGAGI (reference sequence). The CDR3 is 12 residues long. CDR3 sequence (DNA): TGTGCCAGCAGTTACTTGGCAGGTCGTCACACCTTC. It yields the protein CASSYLAGRHTF.

The genes are TRBV6-1 and TRBJ1-3; 7 nucleotides align to TRBD1. Per the germline V gene, CDR1 is MNHNS and CDR2 is SASEGT. The V and J ends lost 7 bases and 3 bases, in that order; junction bases with no gene match: 9. The CDR3 is 15 residues long. The DNA for the CDR3 is TGTGCCAGCATGTTAAAGGGGGCTGGTGGAAACACCATATATTTT. It specifies CASMLKGAGGNTIYF.

The chain carries TRBV28 and TRBJ2-7, with TRBD2 as a possible D gene (6 bases). Germline V gene lookup returns CDR1 MDHEN and CDR2 SYDVKM. Trimming took 6 bases from V and 5 from J, leaving 20 bases between them. The CDR3 is 15 amino acids. The CDR3, as DNA: TGTGCCAGCAGCCCACCCGGCCGGGAGCCCCACGAGCAGTACTTC. Its translation is CASSPPGREPHEQYF. The full variable domain, in which reference TRBV28 and TRBJ2-7 provide the parts outside the CDR3, is DVKVTQSSRYLVKRTGEKVFLECVQDMDHENMFWYRQDPGLGLRLIYFSYDVKMKEKGDIPEGYSVSREKKERFSLILESASTNQTSMYLCASSPPGREPHEQYFGPGTRLTVT.

The chain couples TRBV5-1 to TRBJ1-1, with D maybe TRBD1 (5 bases). Per the germline V gene, CDR1 is SGHRS and CDR2 is YFSETQ. The CDR3 is 15 amino acids. V dropped 0 bases and J dropped 1 base, with 10 bases sitting between them. This CDR3 reads CASSLVQGTNTEAFF. Written as DNA, the CDR3 is TGCGCCAGCAGCTTGGTGCAGGGCACGAACACTGAAGCTTTCTTT.

The chain employs TRBV15 and TRBJ1-5; 9 bases map to TRBD1. The V segment lost 6 bases and the J segment 6 bases; nucleotides outside the gene matches: 6. Looked up from germline, CDR1 is LNHNV and CDR2 is YYDKDF (reference sequence). CDR3 size: 14 residues. This CDR3 is CATSPTGGGQPQHF. The DNA for the CDR3 is TGTGCCACCAGTCCTACAGGGGGCGGTCAGCCCCAGCATTTT.

Only one count was recorded for this clone. The chain is built from TRBV27 and TRBJ1-3, with D hard to call. From germline, CDR1 is MNHEY and CDR2 SMNVEV (reference sequence). Trimming stripped 0 bases from V and 0 bases from J, with 9 bases between. There are 16 residues in the CDR3. The CDR3 sequence: CASSLSALSSGNTIYF. In nucleotides, the CDR3 is TGTGCCAGCAGTTTATCAGCGCTAAGCTCTGGAAACACCATATATTTT.

As DNA, the CDR3 is TGTGCCAGCAGGTCGGGGATCCAGTACTTC. Residues: CASRSGIQYF. The chain has TRBV28 and TRBJ2-5; the D gene is possibly TRBD2 (5 bases). Germline V gene data show CDR1 as MDHEN and CDR2 as SYDVKM. The length of the CDR3 is 10 residues. V dropped 6 bases and J dropped 10 bases, with 9 bases sitting between them.

The chain combines TRBV6-5 with TRBJ2-7; 8 nucleotides line up with TRBD1. This CDR3 contains 14 residues. Unmatched junction bases numbered 4, after V lost 4 bases and J lost 2 bases. Germline V gene lookup returns CDR1 MNHEY and CDR2 SVGAGI. DNA for the CDR3: TGTGCCAGCAGTTGGGACAGGCGAGCCTACGAGCAGTACTTC. Protein: CASSWDRRAYEQYF.

The chain has TRBV5-4 and TRBJ2-7, with TRBD1 as a possible D gene (6 bases). This CDR3 spans 17 amino acids. V was shortened by 0 bases and J by 0 bases, with 16 bases between the two germline ends. Germline CDR1 is SGHNT and CDR2 is YYREEE (reference sequence). CDR3 in amino acids: CASSLAQGRGFSYEQYF. In DNA, the CDR3 is TGTGCCAGCAGCTTGGCCCAGGGGAGAGGGTTCTCCTACGAGCAGTACTTC.

The chain has TRBV5-5 and TRBJ2-3; 10 nucleotides line up with TRBD2. CDR1 is SGHKS, CDR2 YYEKEE, per germline (reference sequence). With 0 bases clipped from V and 2 bases from J, the junction kept 3 bases outside the gene matches. This CDR3 is 16 amino acids long. The DNA for the CDR3 is TGTGCCAGCAGCTTGGCTAGCGGGGGTCCCACAGATACGCAGTATTTT. This codes for CASSLASGGPTDTQYF.

This clone was picked up one time. J is TRBJ2-7 and V is TRBV5-5; TRBD1 is a possible D gene (5 bases). V gave up 0 bases and J gave up 0 bases, with 7 bases separating them. Germline lookup yields CDR1 SGHKS and CDR2 YYEKEE (reference sequence). The CDR3 is 14 residues long. The CDR3 bases are TGTGCCAGCAGCTTGGGGACATTCTCCTACGAGCAGTACTTC. Translating it yields CASSLGTFSYEQYF. The complete variable domain, with remaining parts taken from reference TRBV5-5 and TRBJ2-7, reads DAGVTQSPTHLIKTRGQQVTLRCSPISGHKSVSWYQQVLGQGPQFIFQYYEKEERGRGNFPDRFSARQFPNYSSELNVNALLLGDSALYLCASSLGTFSYEQYFGPGTRLTVT.

The sample holds one count of this clone. The V and J genes are TRBV4-2 and TRBJ2-2; TRBD2 aligns across 9 bases. From germline, CDR1 is LGHNA and CDR2 YNFKEQ. This CDR3 is built from 16 residues. After removal of 4 bases from V and 7 bases from J, the junction contained 10 bases not matched to a gene. The CDR3 DNA follows: TGTGCCAGCAGCCCCACAGGGACTAGCCTCGGCGGGGAGCTGTTTTTT. This encodes CASSPTGTSLGGELFF.